This T cell receptor (beta chain) was sequenced in a study of siplizumab effects on memory and regulatory T cells (dated by TCRdb to the late 2010s). Describing the broader study: The study looked at the effect of siplizumab, an anti-CD2 antibody, on alloreactive T-cell subsets in allogeneic mixed lymphocyte reactions made from human PBMCs. Beyond this particular receptor, the publication reports: A naive or memory phenotype could not be assigned to roughly 75-96% of proliferating CD4+ or CD8+ clones. Of the alloreactive CD4+ clones that could be mapped, the Treg-derived share averaged approximately 67% with siplizumab compared with approximately 25% in control reactions. Siplizumab significantly reduced the cumulative frequency of alloreactive sequences traceable to unstimulated CD4+ memory T cells. No functional confirmation was obtained for the suppressive function of proliferating Tregs from siplizumab cultures. Unstimulated naive T cells appeared to be more diverse than memory T cells, and naive cells seemed to make a substantial contribution to the alloresponse. Sequences below about 10^-5 frequency were poorly captured, so only a minor fraction of alloreactive clones could be mapped to unstimulated subsets.

The library was made by the immunoSEQ multiplex PCR assay. Approximately 100,000 TCR templates per sample were assayed on the deep sequencing platform. Genomic DNA extracted from sorted T cells was the material used for TCRbeta CDR3 sequencing. As for the original processing: The R programming language was used for clonal analysis of TCRbeta CDR3 data. Comparing unstimulated samples against CFSE-low samples taken after the reaction was how alloreactive CD4+ and CD8+ clones were defined. Regulatory or non-regulatory origin was assigned to alloreactive CD4+ clones by matching of sequences to sorted unstimulated Treg and non-Treg repertoires. TCRdb retrieved this table from immuneACCESS and kept in-frame rearrangements only. Not all clones are present; in checked studies, unresolved V genes account for under half, and no reason is known for the remainder. V and J calls and clone size are given by that table; D and trimming were obtained from the DNA. The sample table shows under 150,000 clones, and around 94% are seen once. The ten largest clonotypes hold roughly 1.7% of the sample.

The CDR3 numbers 15 residues from cysteine through phenylalanine. Of all the DNA, just the CDR3 is kept, 45 bases in frame from base 1. V is pruned by 7 bases and J by 1 base, leaving 4 bases of the junction without a gene match. The germline V gene provides CDR1 MNHNS and CDR2 SASEGT. TCRbeta CDR3 sequencing was performed on sorted unstimulated T cells and on proliferating T cells recovered from mixed lymphocyte reactions. Fresh whole blood from approximately 10 HLA-typed healthy donors was used to isolate PBMCs. To map where alloreactive clones came from, CD4+ non-regulatory T cells in the unstimulated state were FACS-sorted. Comments on this clone: Its specific antigen is unknown. No much larger clone is present one base from it, and per-base qualities are unavailable.

The V gene is TRBV6-1 and the J gene is TRBJ2-2, and 9 junction bases match TRBD1. The sequenced material came from non-Treg CD4+ T cells sorted from blood. The meaning of the sample's cell subset or site label: FACS-sorted unstimulated CD4+ non-regulatory T cells. The clonotype originates from a human donor in good health. The DNA sequence reads TGTGCCAGCACTCGGGGACAGGGGAACACCGGGGAGCTGTTTTTT. This encodes CASTRGQGNTGELFF.